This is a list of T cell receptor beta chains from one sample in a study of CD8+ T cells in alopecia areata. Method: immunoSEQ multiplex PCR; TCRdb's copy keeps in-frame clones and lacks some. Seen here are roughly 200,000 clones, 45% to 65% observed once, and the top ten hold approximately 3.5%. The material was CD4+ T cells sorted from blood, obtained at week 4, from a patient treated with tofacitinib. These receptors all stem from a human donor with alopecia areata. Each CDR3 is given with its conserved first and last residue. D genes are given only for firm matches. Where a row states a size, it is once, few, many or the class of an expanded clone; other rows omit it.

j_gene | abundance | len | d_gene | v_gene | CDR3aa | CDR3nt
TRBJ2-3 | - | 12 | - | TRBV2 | CASSLPPDTQYF | TGTGCCAGCAGCTTACCTCCAGATACGCAGTATTTT
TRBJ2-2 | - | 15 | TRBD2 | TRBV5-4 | CASSLAGVGTGELFF | TGTGCCAGCAGCTTAGCGGGGGTTGGCACCGGGGAGCTGTTTTTT
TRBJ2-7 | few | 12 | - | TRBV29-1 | CSVDHGRDEQYF | TGCAGCGTTGACCATGGCCGCGACGAGCAGTACTTC
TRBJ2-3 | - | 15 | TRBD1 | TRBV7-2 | CASSSRDRDTDTQYF | TGTGCCAGCAGCTCGCGGGACAGGGACACAGATACGCAGTATTTT
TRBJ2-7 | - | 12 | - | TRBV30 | CAWSTGAYEQYF | TGTGCCTGGAGTACGGGCGCCTACGAGCAGTACTTC
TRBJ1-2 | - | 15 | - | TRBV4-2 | CASSQDGGANYGYTF | TGTGCCAGCAGCCAAGACGGCGGTGCTAACTATGGCTACACCTTC
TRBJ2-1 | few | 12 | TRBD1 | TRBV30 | CAWLSNRGPQFF | TGTGCCTGGTTATCGAACAGGGGGCCTCAATTCTTC
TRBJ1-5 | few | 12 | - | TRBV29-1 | CSVGVWGQPQHF | TGCAGCGTTGGGGTCTGGGGACAGCCCCAGCATTTT
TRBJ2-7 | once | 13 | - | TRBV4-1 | CASSQDPRDEQYF | TGCGCCAGCAGCCAAGATCCCAGGGACGAGCAGTACTTC
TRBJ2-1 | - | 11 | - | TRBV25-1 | CASMDTREQFF | TGTGCCAGCATGGATACTCGAGAGCAGTTCTTC
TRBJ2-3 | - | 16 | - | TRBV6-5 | CASSSRDPGGTDTQYF | TGTGCCAGCAGTTCCCGGGACCCGGGGGGCACAGATACGCAGTATTTT
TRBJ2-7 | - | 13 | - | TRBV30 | CAWSSSNTYEQYF | TGTGCCTGGAGTTCGAGCAATACCTACGAGCAGTACTTC
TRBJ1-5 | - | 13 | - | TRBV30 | CAWSEGRAQPQHF | TGTGCCTGGAGTGAAGGTAGGGCTCAGCCCCAGCATTTT
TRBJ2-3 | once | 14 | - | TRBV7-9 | CASSLGLSTDTQYF | TGTGCCAGCAGCTTAGGGCTGAGCACAGATACGCAGTATTTT
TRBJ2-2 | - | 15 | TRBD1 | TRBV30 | CAWSVEQGAGGELFF | TGTGCCTGGAGTGTAGAACAGGGGGCAGGCGGGGAGCTGTTTTTT
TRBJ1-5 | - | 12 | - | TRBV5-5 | CASSLEGWPQHF | TGTGCCAGCAGCTTGGAGGGTTGGCCCCAGCATTTT
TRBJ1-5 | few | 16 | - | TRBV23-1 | CARDEVPTGLDQPQHF | TGCGCCAGAGACGAAGTACCCACAGGGCTGGATCAGCCCCAGCATTTT
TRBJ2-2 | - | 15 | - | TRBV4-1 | CASSHGRKNTGELFF | TGCGCCAGCAGCCACGGGAGAAAGAACACCGGGGAGCTGTTTTTT
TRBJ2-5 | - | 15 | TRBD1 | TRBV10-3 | CAIKSDRVPQETQYF | TGTGCCATCAAGTCCGACAGGGTCCCCCAAGAGACCCAGTACTTC
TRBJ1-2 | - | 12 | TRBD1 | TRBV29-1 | CSVVTGGAGYTF | TGCAGCGTCGTCACAGGGGGCGCGGGCTACACCTTC
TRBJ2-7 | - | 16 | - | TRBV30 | CAWSVGRGGITYEQYF | TGTGCCTGGAGTGTAGGGCGTGGCGGGATAACCTACGAGCAGTACTTC
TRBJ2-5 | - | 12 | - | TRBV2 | CASTFDYERQYF | TGTGCCAGCACTTTCGACTACGAACGCCAGTACTTC
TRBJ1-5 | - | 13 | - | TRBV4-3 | CASSQDLDQPQHF | TGCGCCAGCAGCCAAGATTTGGATCAGCCCCAGCATTTT
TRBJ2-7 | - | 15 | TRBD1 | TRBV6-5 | CASSSLGDRSYEQYF | TGTGCCAGCAGTTCCCTTGGGGACAGGTCCTACGAGCAGTACTTC
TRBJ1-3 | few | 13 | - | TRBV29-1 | CSVPGTDGNTIYF | TGCAGCGTCCCCGGGACCGATGGAAACACCATATATTTT
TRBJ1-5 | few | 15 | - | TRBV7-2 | CASSSTSLGIQPQHF | TGTGCCAGCAGCTCAACGTCGTTAGGGATCCAGCCCCAGCATTTT
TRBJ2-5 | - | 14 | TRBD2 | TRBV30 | CAWGIAGGRETQYF | TGTGCCTGGGGTATAGCGGGGGGGCGCGAGACCCAGTACTTC
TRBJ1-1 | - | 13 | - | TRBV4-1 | CASGAALNTEAFF | TGCGCTTCCGGGGCGGCCTTGAACACTGAAGCTTTCTTT
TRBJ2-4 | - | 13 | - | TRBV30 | CAWKPLAKNIQYF | TGTGCCTGGAAACCGTTAGCCAAAAACATTCAGTACTTC
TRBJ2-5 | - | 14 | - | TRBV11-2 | CASSLLTGQETQYF | TGTGCCAGCAGCTTATTAACGGGCCAAGAGACCCAGTACTTC
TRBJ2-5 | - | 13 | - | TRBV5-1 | CASSIVQEETQYF | TGCGCCAGCAGCATAGTCCAGGAAGAGACCCAGTACTTC
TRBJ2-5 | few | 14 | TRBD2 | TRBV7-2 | CASSLGGGQETQYF | TGTGCCAGCAGCTTAGGCGGGGGGCAAGAGACCCAGTACTTC
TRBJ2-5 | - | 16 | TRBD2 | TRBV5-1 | CASSTPTSGAQETQYF | TGCGCCAGCAGCACCCCTACTAGCGGGGCCCAAGAGACCCAGTACTTC
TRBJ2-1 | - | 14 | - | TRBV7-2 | CASSPPMTDNEQFF | TGTGCCAGCAGCCCCCCGATGACTGACAATGAGCAGTTCTTC
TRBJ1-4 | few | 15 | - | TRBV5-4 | CASSLGGVDSEKLFF | TGTGCCAGCAGCTTGGGCGGGGTAGATAGTGAAAAACTGTTTTTT
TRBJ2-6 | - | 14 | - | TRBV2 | CASSYGSGANVLTF | TGTGCCAGCAGTTATGGGTCTGGGGCCAACGTCCTGACTTTC
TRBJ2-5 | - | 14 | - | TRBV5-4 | CASSFYGHQETQYF | TGTGCCAGCAGCTTTTACGGCCACCAAGAGACCCAGTACTTC
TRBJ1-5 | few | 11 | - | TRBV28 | CASSAYQPQHF | TGTGCCAGCAGTGCATACCAGCCCCAGCATTTT
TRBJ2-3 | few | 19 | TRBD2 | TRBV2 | CASSDLGLASNPSTDTQYF | TGTGCCAGCAGTGATCTGGGACTAGCGAGCAACCCTAGCACAGATACGCAGTATTTT
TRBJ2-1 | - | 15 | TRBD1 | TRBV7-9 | CASSLTGTGGNEQFF | TGTGCCAGCAGCTTAACGGGGACAGGGGGGAATGAGCAGTTCTTC
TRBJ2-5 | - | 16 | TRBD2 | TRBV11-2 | CASSTPRGGGVETQYF | TGTGCCAGCTCCACCCCCCGGGGGGGCGGAGTGGAGACCCAGTACTTC
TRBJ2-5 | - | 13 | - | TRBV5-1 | CASSRGIQETQYF | TGCGCCAGCAGCCGGGGCATACAAGAGACCCAGTACTTC